The source of this T cell receptor (beta chain) is a study of response to subunit inactivated influenza vaccine. This clonotype appeared many times. Its antigen is currently unknown. TCRdb independently ran MiXCR on the RT-PCR reads; one entry per CDR3 protein. The table includes roughly 290,000 distinct CDR3 sequences, 21% detected once. The study's findings and limits: The authors put forward the suggestion that each seasonal influenza vaccination may bring in only a limited number of new T cells.

The receptor's source is a man aged 50 to 75 who received an inactivated influenza vaccine. Sequences were derived from PBMCs from blood, sampled less than 22 months after vaccination.

This CDR3 reads CASSQRSQGDQPQHF. The DNA for the CDR3 is TGCGCCAGCAGCCAAAGGAGCCAGGGGGATCAGCCCCAGCATTTT. The chain has TRBV4-1 and TRBJ1-5; TRBD1 aligns across 7 bases. The trim removed 2 bases at V and 5 bases at J, leaving 6 bases unmatched. Germline loops: CDR1 MGHRA, CDR2 YSYEKL. This CDR3 contains 15 residues.